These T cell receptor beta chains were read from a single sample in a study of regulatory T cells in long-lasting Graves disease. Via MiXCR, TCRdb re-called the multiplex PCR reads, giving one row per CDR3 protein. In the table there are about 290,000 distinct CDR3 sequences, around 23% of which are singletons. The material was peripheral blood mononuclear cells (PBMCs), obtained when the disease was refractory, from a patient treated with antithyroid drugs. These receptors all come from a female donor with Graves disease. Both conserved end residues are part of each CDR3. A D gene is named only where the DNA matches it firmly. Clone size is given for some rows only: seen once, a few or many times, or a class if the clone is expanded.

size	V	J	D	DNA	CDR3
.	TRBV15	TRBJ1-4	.	TGTGCCACACGTAACGGGAATCTTAATGAAAAACTGTTTTTT	CATRNGNLNEKLFF
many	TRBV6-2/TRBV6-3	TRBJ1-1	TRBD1	TGTGCCAGCAGTTACCTTGACAGGGATTATGAAGCTTTCTTT	CASSYLDRDYEAFF
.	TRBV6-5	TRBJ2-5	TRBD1	TGTGCCAGCAGTTCCCCTTGGACAGGGGGCGTTGAGACCCAGTACTTC	CASSSPWTGGVETQYF
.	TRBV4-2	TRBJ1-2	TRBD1	TGTGCCAGCAGCCAAGAAGGACAGGAAAACTACACCTTC	CASSQEGQENYTF
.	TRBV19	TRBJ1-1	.	TGTGCCAGTAGTATAGATCTGGGGCTGGACACTGAAGCTTTCTTT	CASSIDLGLDTEAFF
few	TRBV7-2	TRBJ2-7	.	TGTGCCAGCAGCGTCGGGAGCACAGGGCCGGGCGAGCAGTACTTC	CASSVGSTGPGEQYF
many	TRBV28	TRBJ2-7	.	TGTGCCAGCAGTTTGCTTCCAGGGGTGGTGCAGTACTTC	CASSLLPGVVQYF
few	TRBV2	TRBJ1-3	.	TGTGCCAGCAGTGTCCAGGGAAACACCATATATTTT	CASSVQGNTIYF
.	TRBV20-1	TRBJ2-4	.	TGCAGTGCTACCCGGGACGGAATCAAAAACATTCAGTACTTC	CSATRDGIKNIQYF
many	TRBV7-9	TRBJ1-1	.	TGTGCCAGCAGCCAGGAGGAGAACACTGAAGCTTTCTTT	CASSQEENTEAFF
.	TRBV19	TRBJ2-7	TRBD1	TGTGCCAGTAGTGCCCGACAGGGGAGAAACTACGAGCAGTACTTC	CASSARQGRNYEQYF
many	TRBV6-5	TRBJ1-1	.	TGTGCCAGCAGTTACAACAGGAACACTGAAGCTTTCTTT	CASSYNRNTEAFF
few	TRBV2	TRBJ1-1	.	TGTGCCAGCAGTGAACAGAGGACAGTCTCTGGGGCTTTCTTT	CASSEQRTVSGAFF
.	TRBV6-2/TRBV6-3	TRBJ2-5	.	TGTGCCAGCAGCGAAAGACCCTACCAAGAGACCCAGTACTTC	CASSERPYQETQYF
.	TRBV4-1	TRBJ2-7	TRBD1	TGCGCCAGCAGCCAGGCTACCCGGGACAGGTTCTACGAGCAGTACTTC	CASSQATRDRFYEQYF
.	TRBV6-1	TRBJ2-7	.	TGTGCCAGCAGCTGGGCGGGGTCTACTCTGGACGAGCAGTACTTC	CASSWAGSTLDEQYF
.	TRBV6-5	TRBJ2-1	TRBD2	TGTGCCAGCAGTTACTCCGGACTAGCGGGGGACGACAATGAGCAGTTCTTC	CASSYSGLAGDDNEQFF
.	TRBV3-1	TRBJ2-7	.	TGTGCCAGCAGCCAAGATGGGGGAGGCGAGCAGTACTTC	CASSQDGGGEQYF
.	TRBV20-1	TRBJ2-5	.	TGCAGTGCTAGAGATTTCACTTCCCAGCTAGCGCCCCAAGAGACCCAGTACTTC	CSARDFTSQLAPQETQYF
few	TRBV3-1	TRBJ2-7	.	TGTGCCAGCAGCCCAGCAACGGCAACCTACGAGCAGTACTTC	CASSPATATYEQYF
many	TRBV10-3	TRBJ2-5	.	TGTGCCATCGCCATGGGGGCTCCTAGCCAAGAGACCCAGTACTTC	CAIAMGAPSQETQYF
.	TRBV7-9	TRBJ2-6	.	TGTGCCAGCAGCCGTGAGTTCAGCTCTGGGGCCAACGCCCTGACTTTC	CASSREFSSGANALTF
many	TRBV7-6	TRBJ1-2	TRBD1	TGTGCCAGCAGCTTAGACGCCAGGGGGTACTATGGCTACACCTTC	CASSLDARGYYGYTF
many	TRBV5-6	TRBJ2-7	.	TGTGCCAGCAGCTTGAAAGCGGGCGCCTACGAGCAGTACTTC	CASSLKAGAYEQYF
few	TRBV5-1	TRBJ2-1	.	TGCGCCAGCAGCTTGGCTCCCGGAACAAGTGGGCAGTTCTTC	CASSLAPGTSGQFF
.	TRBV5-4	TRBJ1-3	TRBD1	TGTGCCAGCAGCCGATCGGGACAGGCTGGAAACACCATATATTTT	CASSRSGQAGNTIYF
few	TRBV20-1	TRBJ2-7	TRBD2	TGCAGTGCTAGAGGGGGACTAGCGGGAGAATACGAGCAGTACTTC	CSARGGLAGEYEQYF
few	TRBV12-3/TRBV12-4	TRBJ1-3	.	TGTGCCAGCAGTCCCCCCACTAATGCCATATATTTT	CASSPPTNAIYF
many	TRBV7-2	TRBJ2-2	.	TGTGCCAGCAGCTTAGGGGGGCGCGGGTATCCCGGGGAGCTGTTTTTT	CASSLGGRGYPGELFF